The source of this TCR beta chain is a study of cytomegalovirus exposure and HLA in healthy donors. With respect to this clone: Its target is unknown.

Germline V gene data show CDR1 as MNHEY and CDR2 as SMNVEV (reference sequence). The CDR3 runs 18 residues. Trimming took 2 bases from V and 8 from J; bases not matched to a gene: 12. Vbeta (60) and Jbeta (13) primers were used in the PCR. TCRdb's table, derived via immunoSEQ multiplex PCR, lists solely in-frame clones and lacks some. The sample carries about 77,000 clones, around 78% recorded once. Study-level results: Presence/absence analyses assumed roughly uniform sequencing depth across donors, which may not hold. Whilst most TCR sequences proved rare, a subset of public TCRs occurred across many donors.

The rearrangement joins TRBV27 to TRBJ2-1; TRBD2 agrees at 13 bases. The receptor's source is a man in his forties or fifties in good health and CMV-seronegative. Sequenced material: PBMCs. CDR3 nucleotides: TGTGCCAGCAGTTTAAAAACCCCACTAGCGGGGGGGGTCTATGAGCAGTTCTTC. This sequence encodes CASSLKTPLAGGVYEQFF.